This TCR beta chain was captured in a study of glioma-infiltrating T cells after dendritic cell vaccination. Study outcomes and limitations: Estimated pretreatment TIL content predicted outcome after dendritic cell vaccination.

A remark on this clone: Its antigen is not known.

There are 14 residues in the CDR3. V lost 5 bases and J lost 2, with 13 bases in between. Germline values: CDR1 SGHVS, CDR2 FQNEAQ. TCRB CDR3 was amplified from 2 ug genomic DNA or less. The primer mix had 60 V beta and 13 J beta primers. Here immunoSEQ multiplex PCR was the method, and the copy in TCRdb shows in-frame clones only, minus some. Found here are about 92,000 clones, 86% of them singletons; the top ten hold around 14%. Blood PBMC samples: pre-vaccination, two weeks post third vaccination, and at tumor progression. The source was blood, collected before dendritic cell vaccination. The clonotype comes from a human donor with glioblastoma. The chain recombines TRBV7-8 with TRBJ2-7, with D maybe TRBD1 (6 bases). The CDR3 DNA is TGTGCCAGCAGCAACAGGGAATATACCTACGAGCAGTACTTC. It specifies CASSNREYTYEQYF. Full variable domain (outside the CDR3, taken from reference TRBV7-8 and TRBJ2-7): GAGVSQSPRYKVAKRGQDVALRCDPISGHVSLFWYQQALGQGPEFLTYFQNEAQLDKSGLPSDRFFAERPEGSVSTLKIQRTQQEDSAVYLCASSNREYTYEQYFGPGTRLTVT.